This T cell receptor beta chain was documented in a study of naive and memory T cell subsets. The SP2 primer and nested alpha and beta constant region primers amplified ligated cDNA in four rounds. TCRdb passed the 5' RACE reads through MiXCR, listing each CDR3 protein once. The top ten hold approximately 9.7% of the sample, which has 58,000 or so distinct CDR3 sequences, under 10% seen once. The CDR3 is 16 residues long, ends included. Per germline, CDR1 KGHSH and CDR2 LQKENI. The library had UMIs added by 3' ligation of an oligonucleotide to TCR cDNA. This clonotype was picked up many times. The DNA is left out, because the CDR3 cannot be placed on it with certainty; the CDR3 is given as TCRdb lists it.

The rearrangement links TRBV18 to TRBJ1-1. The source of this sequence is a female donor in good health. CDR3 loop: CASSLWESAKRAEAFF.